These T cell receptor beta chains were read from a single sample in a study of blood T cell repertoires in COVID-19. Profiled with immunoSEQ multiplex PCR; TCRdb holds only in-frame clones, not every one. The repertoire holds about 110,000 clones, with about 85% as singletons. Sequencing used peripheral blood. The source is a human donor in a cohort sampled during active COVID-19. The CDR3 runs from the conserved cysteine through the conserved F or W. Each record gives: clone size, D gene, V gene, J gene, CDR3 protein, CDR3 DNA. D genes are given only for firm matches. The size entry is marked missing in some rows and otherwise reads once, few, many or a size class.

>.|.|TRBV5-4|TRBJ2-7
CASSNRDIFGEQYF
TGTGCCAGCAGCAACCGGGACATCTTTGGTGAGCAGTACTTC
>.|.|TRBV19|TRBJ2-7
CASSPPGRTQAQYF
TGTGCCAGTAGTCCCCCGGGCAGGACACAGGCGCAGTACTTC
>.|TRBD1|TRBV10-2|TRBJ1-1
CASRDRGTEAFF
TGCGCCAGCCGGGACAGGGGGACTGAAGCTTTCTTT
>.|.|TRBV6-5|TRBJ1-1
CASIDAGSGTEAFF
TGTGCCAGCATCGATGCAGGGTCGGGCACTGAAGCTTTCTTT
>.|TRBD1|TRBV5-4|TRBJ2-1
CASSRDRAFGGNEQFF
TGTGCCAGCAGCCGCGACAGGGCGTTTGGGGGCAATGAGCAGTTCTTC
>once|TRBD2|TRBV5-4|TRBJ2-1
CASSLSGLAPYLTLADEQFF
TGTGCCAGCAGCTTGTCGGGACTAGCCCCGTATCTAACCCTCGCCGATGAGCAGTTCTTC
>once|TRBD2|TRBV30|TRBJ2-7
CAFDRTSGYEQYF
TGTGCCTTCGACCGGACTAGCGGCTACGAGCAGTACTTC
>.|TRBD1|TRBV2|TRBJ1-2
CASISIRGQGINYGYTF
TGTGCCAGCATCTCGATTAGGGGACAGGGAATTAACTATGGCTACACCTTC
>few|.|TRBV2|TRBJ1-5
CASSEAWGSGPQHF
TGTGCCAGCAGTGAAGCATGGGGCTCGGGGCCCCAGCATTTT
>.|.|TRBV6-1|TRBJ1-5
CASSEWGVDQPQHF
TGTGCCAGCAGTGAGTGGGGGGTTGATCAGCCCCAGCATTTT
>.|.|TRBV18|TRBJ2-3
CASSPRQAGADTQYF
TGTGCCAGCTCACCCCGACAGGCAGGGGCAGATACGCAGTATTTT
>few|.|TRBV7-9|TRBJ2-7
CASSPGTSSNEQYF
TGTGCCAGCAGCCCCGGGACATCGTCTAACGAGCAGTACTTC
>.|TRBD1|TRBV12-3/TRBV12-4|TRBJ1-1
CASSLGGFTEAFF
TGTGCCAGCAGCTTAGGGGGCTTCACTGAAGCTTTCTTT
>.|.|TRBV28|TRBJ1-5
CASTQRPNQPQHF
TGTGCCAGCACTCAGAGGCCAAATCAGCCCCAGCATTTT
>.|TRBD2|TRBV2|TRBJ2-3
CASSESGGANTQYF
TGTGCCAGCAGTGAAAGCGGGGGGGCCAATACGCAGTATTTT
>.|TRBD1|TRBV2|TRBJ1-4
CASTDRGVGRANEKLFF
TGTGCCAGCACCGACAGGGGAGTAGGTAGAGCTAATGAAAAACTGTTTTTT
>.|.|TRBV5-6|TRBJ1-5
CASSTGQLNQPQHF
TGTGCCAGCAGCACCGGACAGTTAAATCAGCCCCAGCATTTT
>many|.|TRBV3-1/TRBV3-2|TRBJ2-2
CASSQVLRYTGELFF
TGTGCCAGCAGCCAAGTTTTGAGGTACACCGGGGAGCTGTTTTTT
>.|.|TRBV5-1|TRBJ1-2
CASSQDPWTDYGYTF
TGCGCCAGCAGCCAAGACCCCTGGACAGACTATGGCTACACCTTC
>.|.|TRBV11-3|TRBJ2-4
CASSFRSGHQQYF
TGTGCCAGCAGCTTCAGATCTGGGCACCAGCAGTACTTC
>.|.|TRBV19|TRBJ2-1
CASSMARSSSSYNEQFF
TGTGCCAGTAGTATGGCCAGGTCCTCTTCTTCCTACAATGAGCAGTTCTTC
>once|TRBD1|TRBV7-9|TRBJ1-3
CASSSDGAARGPRNTIYF
TGTGCCAGCAGCTCCGATGGGGCCGCCAGGGGGCCACGAAACACCATATATTTT
>.|.|TRBV7-8|TRBJ2-3
CASSLARALSTDTQYF
TGTGCCAGCAGCTTAGCGCGAGCCCTGAGCACAGATACGCAGTATTTT